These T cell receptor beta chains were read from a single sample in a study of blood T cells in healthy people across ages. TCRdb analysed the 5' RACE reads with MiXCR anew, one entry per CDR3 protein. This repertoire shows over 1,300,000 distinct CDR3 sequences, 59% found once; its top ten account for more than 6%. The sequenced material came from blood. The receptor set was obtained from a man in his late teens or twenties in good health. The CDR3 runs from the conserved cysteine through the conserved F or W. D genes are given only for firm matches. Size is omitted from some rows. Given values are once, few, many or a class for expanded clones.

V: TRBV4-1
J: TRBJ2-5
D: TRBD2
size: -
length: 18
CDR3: CASSQDSFGASGSETQYF
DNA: TGCGCCAGCAGCCAAGATTCTTTCGGAGCTAGCGGGAGTGAGACCCAGTACTTC

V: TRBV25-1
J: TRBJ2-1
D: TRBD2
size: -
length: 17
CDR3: CASSGNQAGSSYNEQFF
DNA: TGTGCCAGCAGTGGGAACCAAGCGGGAAGCTCCTACAATGAGCAGTTCTTC

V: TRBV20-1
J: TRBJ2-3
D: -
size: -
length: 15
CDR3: CSALMGIKSTDTQYF
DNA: TGCAGTGCCCTGATGGGCATAAAGAGCACAGATACGCAGTATTTT

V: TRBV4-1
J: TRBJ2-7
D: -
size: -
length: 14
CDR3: CASRGPKSAYEQYF
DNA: TGCGCCAGCAGGGGCCCGAAATCGGCTTACGAGCAGTACTTC

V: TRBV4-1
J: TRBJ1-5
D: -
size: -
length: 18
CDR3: CASSPRPTGDYSNQPQHF
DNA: TGCGCCAGCAGCCCAAGGCCGACAGGAGATTATAGCAATCAGCCCCAGCATTTT

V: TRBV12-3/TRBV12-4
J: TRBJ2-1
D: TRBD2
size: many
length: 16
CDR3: CASSAMPGLPYNEQFF
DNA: TGTGCCAGCAGTGCGATGCCGGGACTACCTTACAATGAGCAGTTCTTC

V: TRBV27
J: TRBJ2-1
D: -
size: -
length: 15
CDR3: CASSLMASSYNEQFF
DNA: TGTGCCAGCAGTTTAATGGCGAGTTCCTACAATGAGCAGTTCTTC

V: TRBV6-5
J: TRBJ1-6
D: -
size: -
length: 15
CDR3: CASSPPPGAPSPLHF
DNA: TGTGCCAGCAGTCCCCCCCCCGGGGCACCTTCACCCCTCCACTTT

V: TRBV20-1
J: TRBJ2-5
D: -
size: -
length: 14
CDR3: CSAILLGLQETQYF
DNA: TGCAGTGCTATCCTGTTGGGGCTACAAGAGACCCAGTACTTC

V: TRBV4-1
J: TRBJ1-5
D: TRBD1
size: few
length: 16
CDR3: CASSHPGQGWDQPQHF
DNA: TGCGCCAGCAGCCATCCTGGACAGGGGTGGGATCAGCCCCAGCATTTT

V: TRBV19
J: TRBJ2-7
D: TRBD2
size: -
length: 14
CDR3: CASSRLAGRPEQYF
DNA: TGTGCCAGTAGTCGACTAGCGGGTCGTCCCGAGCAGTACTTC

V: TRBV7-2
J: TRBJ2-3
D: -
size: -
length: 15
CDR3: CASSFQGTSTDTQYF
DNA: TGTGCCAGCAGCTTTCAGGGTACTAGCACAGATACGCAGTATTTT

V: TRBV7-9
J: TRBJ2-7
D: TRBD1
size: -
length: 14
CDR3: CASSLGDRTFEQYF
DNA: TGTGCCAGCAGCTTGGGGGACAGAACTTTCGAGCAGTACTTC

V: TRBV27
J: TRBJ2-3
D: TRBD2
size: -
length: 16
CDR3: CASTFRWAGGPDTQYF
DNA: TGTGCCAGCACCTTCCGGTGGGCGGGGGGGCCAGATACGCAGTATTTT

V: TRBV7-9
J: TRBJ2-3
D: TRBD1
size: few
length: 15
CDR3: CASSLTRDRSDTQYF
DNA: TGTGCCAGCAGTCTGACCCGGGACAGGTCTGATACGCAGTATTTT